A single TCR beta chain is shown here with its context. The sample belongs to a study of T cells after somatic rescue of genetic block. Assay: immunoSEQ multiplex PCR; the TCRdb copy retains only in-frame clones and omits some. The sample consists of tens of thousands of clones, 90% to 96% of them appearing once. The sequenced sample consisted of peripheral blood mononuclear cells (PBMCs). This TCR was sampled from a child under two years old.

The CDR3 region is CASRHNYGYTF. The CDR3 coding sequence is TGTGCCAGCAGACATAACTATGGCTACACCTTC. This chain links TRBV27 with TRBJ1-2, with D uncertain. CDR3 length: 11 residues. V lost 6 bases and J 1 base, leaving 3 bases between the germline ends. Germline CDR1 and CDR2: MNHEY and SMNVEV (reference sequence).